Following are 3 T cell receptor beta chains from one sample sequenced in a study of T cell repertoires in cytomegalovirus infection. Via MiXCR, TCRdb re-called the reads, giving one row per CDR3 protein. The repertoire holds 900,000 to 950,000 distinct CDR3 sequences, approximately 30% seen once, with about an eighth in the top ten. These receptors lack a known antigen. The sample in question was cultured CD8+ T cells from PBMCs, obtained from culture after CMV antigen stimulation. These receptors originate from a human donor in good health (CMV status not recorded). Some clones in this sample may be carry-over from other donors' samples.

This clonotype has only a few counts. The chain employs TRBV6-5 and TRBJ1-2; D possibly corresponds to TRBD1 (6 bases). The CDR3 is 14 amino acids. Trimming pared 4 bases from V and 4 bases from J, leaving 13 bases between. In germline, CDR1 is MNHEY, CDR2 SVGAGI. For the CDR3, the DNA is TGTGCCAGCAGTTCAGGGGTGAGAAGCTATGGCTACACCTTC. This gives the protein CASSSGVRSYGYTF.

The chain employs TRBV12-5 and TRBJ1-2, with 7 nucleotides matching TRBD1. The CDR3 runs 12 residues. V lost 6 bases to trimming and J lost 6 bases; unmatched junction nucleotides: 4. The germline gives CDR1 LGHNT, CDR2 FRNRAP. This chain's CDR3 is CASGPTGDGYTF. The CDR3 nucleotides are TGTGCTAGTGGCCCCACAGGGGATGGCTACACCTTC.

The genes are TRBV6-5 and TRBJ2-2; 10 nucleotides line up with TRBD1. This CDR3 spans 14 amino acids. Germline assignment: CDR1 MNHEY and CDR2 SVGAGI. The V gene end was trimmed by 6 bases and the J gene end by 6 bases; junction bases not matched to a gene: 4. CDR3 region: CASRTGGWSGELFF. Written as DNA, the CDR3 is TGTGCCAGCAGGACAGGGGGCTGGTCCGGGGAGCTGTTTTTT.